The rows below give T cell receptor beta chains drawn from one sample of a study of blood T cells in healthy people across ages. One entry per CDR3 protein, called by TCRdb with MiXCR from the 5' RACE reads. The sample yields some 1.7 million distinct CDR3 sequences, 28% seen once. Sequenced input: blood. These receptor sequences come from a woman in her 30s in good health. CDR3s include the opening cysteine and the closing phenylalanine or tryptophan. D genes are given only for firm matches. Size is omitted from some rows. Given values are once, few, many or a class for expanded clones.

>TRBJ2-1|NA|once|TRBV5-1
TGCGCCGGCAGCTTCGGACAGTACAATGAGCAGTTCTTC
CAGSFGQYNEQFF
>TRBJ2-7|NA|few|TRBV5-1
TGCGCCAGCAGCATTACAGGGCACGAGCAGTACTTC
CASSITGHEQYF
>TRBJ2-7|TRBD2|many|TRBV4-1
TGCGCCAGCAGCCCTATCTCGGGGAGGGGCTACGAGCAGTACTTC
CASSPISGRGYEQYF
>TRBJ2-2|NA|NA|TRBV9
TGTGCCAGCAGCAAAGGACTACTAAGAACCGGGGAGCTGTTTTTT
CASSKGLLRTGELFF
>TRBJ1-1|NA|few|TRBV20-1
TGCAGTGCTAGAGACAGGGAAACTTCGAACACTGAAGCTTTCTTT
CSARDRETSNTEAFF
>TRBJ1-2|NA|NA|TRBV29-1
TGCAGCGTTGTAGGCGGCGGCTACACCTTC
CSVVGGGYTF
>TRBJ2-1|TRBD1|few|TRBV28
TGTGCCAGCAGACCAACCGGGACAGGTAACAATGAGCAGTTCTTC
CASRPTGTGNNEQFF
>TRBJ2-6|TRBD1|NA|TRBV5-1
TGCGCCAGCAGCTTGCAGGGGGCCTCACACTCTTCCTCTGGGGCCAACGTCCTGACTTTC
CASSLQGASHSSSGANVLTF
>TRBJ2-1|TRBD2|NA|TRBV5-1
TGCGCCAGCAGCTTTGGACTAGCGGGAGACAATGAGCAGTTCTTC
CASSFGLAGDNEQFF
>TRBJ1-5|TRBD1|NA|TRBV6-2/TRBV6-3
TGTGCCAGCAGAAAGGGACAGGCCTTTGATCTGCCCCAGCATTTT
CASRKGQAFDLPQHF
>TRBJ1-1|NA|few|TRBV12-3/TRBV12-4
TGTGCCAGCAGCGACGCAGAGGGCGACACTGAAGCTTTCTTT
CASSDAEGDTEAFF
>TRBJ1-2|TRBD1|many|TRBV6-1
TGTGCCAGCACCACGCGGGACAGCGTAACTTTTAACTATGGCTACACCTTC
CASTTRDSVTFNYGYTF
>TRBJ2-1|TRBD2|many|TRBV12-3/TRBV12-4
TGTGCCAGCAGTCCCCGGTTGACTAGCACTGAGCAGTTCTTC
CASSPRLTSTEQFF
>TRBJ2-5|NA|few|TRBV5-1
TGCGCCACAGGGACGGATAGGGAGACCCAGTACTTC
CATGTDRETQYF
>TRBJ2-7|NA|few|TRBV3-1
TGTGCCAGCAGCCAACTCAACGGTGGGGGCGAGCAGTACTTC
CASSQLNGGGEQYF
>TRBJ1-2|NA|NA|TRBV9
TGTGCCAGCAGCGTAGAAGTTGAGGGCTATGGCTACACCTTC
CASSVEVEGYGYTF
>TRBJ2-7|NA|many|TRBV19
TGTGCCAGTAGTACGGGACCGCTGGCGACCTACGAGCAGTACTTC
CASSTGPLATYEQYF
>TRBJ2-1|TRBD2|many|TRBV20-1
TGCAGTGCTAGAGCAGAGCGGGACCACAATGAGCAGTTCTTC
CSARAERDHNEQFF
>TRBJ2-1|NA|few|TRBV7-6
TGTGCCAGCAGCTTAAAGCGCGTGCGGGACTACAATGAGCAGTTCTTC
CASSLKRVRDYNEQFF
>TRBJ2-2|NA|NA|TRBV7-2
TGTGCCAGCAGCTTAGCGCGAGGCCTCCAGTCCGGGGAGCGGTTTTTT
CASSLARGLQSGERFF
>TRBJ2-7|TRBD2|few|TRBV6-5
TGTGCCAGCAGTTGGGGACTAGCGGGGCGGGAGCAGTACTTC
CASSWGLAGREQYF
>TRBJ2-7|NA|NA|TRBV28
TGTGCCAGCAGTGGGCCGGTAGGGCCCTCTGGAGAGCAGTACTTC
CASSGPVGPSGEQYF
>TRBJ2-7|TRBD2|many|TRBV12-3/TRBV12-4
TGTGCCAGCAGTCGAGGACTAGCGAGCGAGCAGTACTTC
CASSRGLASEQYF
>TRBJ2-1|TRBD1|few|TRBV5-1
TGCGCCAGCAGACCGGACAGGGGGCTGCTCAATGAGCAGTTCTTC
CASRPDRGLLNEQFF